The 9 T cell receptor beta chains given below trace back to one sample, sequenced in a study of beta chain features in type 1 diabetes. Notes on the study in general: People with Type 1 diabetes carried modestly yet significantly shorter TCRB CDR3s in all four CD4+ subsets.

As every portion of the isolated RNA was reverse transcribed, the sequencing read expressed TCRB transcripts. The data were produced by immunoSEQ multiplex PCR, yet TCRdb's version contains in-frame clones alone and is incomplete. This table holds about 150,000 clones, 7.5% to 8.5% found once. Their antigens remain unidentified. Sequencing used central memory CD4+ T cells from blood. The origin of the receptors is a man between 18 and 29 years old with type 1 diabetes.

V and J are TRBV7-2 and TRBJ1-6; 9 nucleotides agree with TRBD1. This CDR3 comprises 16 residues. The germline V gene encodes CDR1 SGHTA and CDR2 FQGNSA. V was pared by 0 bases and J by 14 bases, with 11 bases of the junction left unmatched. The CDR3 region is CASSLAFGTGLMALHF. The CDR3 bases are TGTGCCAGCAGCTTAGCGTTCGGGACAGGGCTGATGGCCCTCCACTTT. Supplemented by reference TRBV7-2 and TRBJ1-6, the full variable domain reads GAGVSQSPSNKVTEKGKDVELRCDPISGHTALYWYRQSLGQGLEFLIYFQGNSAPDKSGLPSDRFSAERTGGSVSTLTIQRTQQEDSAVYLCASSLAFGTGLMALHFGNGTRLTVT.

This clone appeared many times. The V call is TRBV5-1, the J call TRBJ1-1; no clear D. This CDR3 has 13 amino acids. Trimming cost V 4 bases and J 3 bases, with 10 bases left between them. Germline CDR1 and CDR2: SGHRS and YFSETQ. The CDR3 is CASSLGSDTEAFF. The CDR3 coding sequence is TGCGCCAGCAGCCTGGGCTCGGACACTGAAGCTTTCTTT.

This clone was found a few times. V gene TRBV7-9 combines with J gene TRBJ1-5, with 7 bases fitting TRBD1. Trimming took 5 bases from V and 11 from J; bases not matched to a gene: 12. Germline CDR1 and CDR2: SEHNR and FQNEAQ (reference sequence). The CDR3 runs to 14 residues. The CDR3 DNA reads as TGTGCCAGCAGCCCTGTCATTGCAGGGGGAACCCAGCATTTT. This codes for CASSPVIAGGTQHF.

The chain links TRBV2 to TRBJ2-3; TRBD2 matches at 13 bases. V lost 5 bases to trimming and J lost 4 bases; unmatched junction nucleotides: 6. Germline V gives CDR1 SNHLY, CDR2 FYNNEI. The CDR3 has 16 residues. CDR3 in amino acids: CASSRTSGSLADTQYF. Here the CDR3 DNA reads TGTGCCAGCAGTCGGACTAGCGGGAGTTTAGCAGATACGCAGTATTTT. The full variable domain, with the rest looked up from reference TRBV2 and TRBJ2-3, is EPEVTQTPSHQVTQMGQEVILRCVPISNHLYFYWYRQILGQKVEFLVSFYNNEISEKSEIFDDQFSVERPDGSNFTLKIRSTKLEDSAMYFCASSRTSGSLADTQYFGPGTRLTVL.

The chain has TRBV30 and TRBJ1-1; TRBD1 might be the D (5 bases). The CDR3 runs to 13 residues. Trimming removed 3 bases at V and 2 bases at J, with 10 bases between. The V gene's germline CDR1 is GTSNPN and CDR2 SVGIG (reference sequence). The CDR3 loop is CAWRWGSNTEAFF. The CDR3 DNA is TGTGCCTGGAGGTGGGGCAGCAACACTGAAGCTTTCTTT.

The genes are TRBV5-1 and TRBJ2-5, with D tentatively TRBD1 (6 bases). Trimming left V 3 bases short and J 2 bases short, with 14 bases between. This CDR3 comprises 15 residues. Germline loops: CDR1 SGHRS, CDR2 YFSETQ. The CDR3 coding sequence is TGCGCCAGCAGCTCGCGCGGACAGACACAAGAGACCCAGTACTTC. This encodes CASSSRGQTQETQYF.

This clone was observed a handful of times. The V call is TRBV18, the J call TRBJ2-5; D gene ambiguous. This CDR3 region has 14 residues. V was cut by 1 base and J by 5 bases, with 11 bases left in between. Germline assignment: CDR1 KGHSH and CDR2 LQKENI. CDR3 sequence: CASSPQFGLETQYF. The DNA for the CDR3 is TGTGCCAGCTCACCACAATTCGGTTTGGAGACCCAGTACTTC.

This clone was seen a few times. The gene calls are TRBV7-9 and TRBJ2-7; 8 nucleotides match TRBD2. Germline V gives CDR1 SEHNR, CDR2 FQNEAQ (reference sequence). Trimming took 3 bases from V and 5 from J; bases not matched to a gene: 15. The CDR3 runs 17 residues. CDR3 amino acids: CASSFRGGRLPSDEQYF. The CDR3 coding sequence is TGTGCCAGCAGCTTCCGGGGGGGAAGGCTACCTAGCGACGAGCAGTACTTC.

The chain is built from TRBV6-6 and TRBJ2-4; the D gene is possibly TRBD2 (6 bases). Germline V gives CDR1 MNHNY, CDR2 SVGAGI (reference sequence). V was cut by 6 bases and J by 7 bases, with 13 bases left in between. The CDR3 is 13 residues long. CDR3 region: CASRPPGDNIQYF. DNA for the CDR3: TGTGCCAGCAGACCGCCGGGAGACAACATTCAGTACTTC.